This TCR beta chain was profiled in a study of T cell responses to AZD1222 COVID-19 vaccine. Study findings and constraints: Spike-specific TCR repertoires showed rising breadth and depth after two AZD1222 doses. Recipients of AZD1222 seropositive at baseline numbered only 6 or 7. It should be noted that donors were predominantly white British and more often female, and clonal diversity was possibly underestimated. Nearly half of spike-specific TCRs reportedly go after variant regions that carry no mutations.

Sequenced by immunoSEQ multiplex PCR; TCRdb stores in-frame clones only, minus some. This sample's clone table lists about 140,000 clones. About this clone itself: Its cognate antigen is unknown.

Sequencing input: peripheral blood. The receptor comes from an adult in good health.

Written as DNA, the CDR3 is TGTGCCAGCAGCTTAGATCAGGTCGGTGGCACTGAAGCTTTCTTT. Protein sequence: CASSLDQVGGTEAFF. The chain uses TRBV11-3 and TRBJ1-1; D ambiguous. With 0 bases removed from V and 4 bases from J, the gap between germline ends came to 12 bases. Germline V gives CDR1 SGHNT, CDR2 YENEEA. CDR3 length equals 15 residues.